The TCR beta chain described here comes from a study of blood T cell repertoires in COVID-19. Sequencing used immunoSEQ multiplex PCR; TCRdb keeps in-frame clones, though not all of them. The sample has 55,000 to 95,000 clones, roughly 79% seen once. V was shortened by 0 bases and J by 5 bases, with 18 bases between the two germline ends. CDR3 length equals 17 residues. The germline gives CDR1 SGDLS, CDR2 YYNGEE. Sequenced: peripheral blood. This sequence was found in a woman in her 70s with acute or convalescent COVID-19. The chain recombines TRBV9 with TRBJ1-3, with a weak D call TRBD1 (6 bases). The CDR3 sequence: CASSVGQGRGQRNTIYF. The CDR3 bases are TGTGCCAGCAGCGTAGGGCAAGGCAGGGGTCAGAGAAACACCATATATTTT.